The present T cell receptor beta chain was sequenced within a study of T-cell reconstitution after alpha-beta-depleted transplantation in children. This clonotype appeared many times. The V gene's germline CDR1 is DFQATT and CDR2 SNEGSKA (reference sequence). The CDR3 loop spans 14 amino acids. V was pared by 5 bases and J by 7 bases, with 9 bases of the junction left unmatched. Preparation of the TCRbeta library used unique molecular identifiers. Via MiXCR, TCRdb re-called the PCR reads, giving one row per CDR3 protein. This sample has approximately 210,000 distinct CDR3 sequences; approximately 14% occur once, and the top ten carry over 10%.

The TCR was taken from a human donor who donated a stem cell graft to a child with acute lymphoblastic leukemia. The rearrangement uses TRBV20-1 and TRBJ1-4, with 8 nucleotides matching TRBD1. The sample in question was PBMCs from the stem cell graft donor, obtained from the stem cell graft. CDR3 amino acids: CSADGSGGGEKLFF. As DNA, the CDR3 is TGCAGTGCTGACGGGTCAGGGGGCGGTGAAAAACTGTTTTTT.